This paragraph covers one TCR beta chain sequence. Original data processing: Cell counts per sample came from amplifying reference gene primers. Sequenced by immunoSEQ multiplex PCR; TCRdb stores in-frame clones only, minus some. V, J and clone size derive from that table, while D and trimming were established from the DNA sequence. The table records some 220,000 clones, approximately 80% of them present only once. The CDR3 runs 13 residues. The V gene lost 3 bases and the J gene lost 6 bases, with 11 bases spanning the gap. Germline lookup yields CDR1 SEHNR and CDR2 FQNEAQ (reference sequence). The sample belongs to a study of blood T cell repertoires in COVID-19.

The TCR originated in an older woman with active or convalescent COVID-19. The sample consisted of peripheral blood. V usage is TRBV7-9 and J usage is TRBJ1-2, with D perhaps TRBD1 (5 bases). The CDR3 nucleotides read TGTGCCAGCAGCTTCGGGGGGTCGGATGGCTACACCTTC. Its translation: CASSFGGSDGYTF.